The entry that follows covers one TCR beta chain sequence. This sample stems from a study of patients and donors after allogeneic stem cell transplantation. V lost 4 bases, J lost 8 bases, and 8 bases lay in between. Germline V gene sequence: CDR1 SGHTA, CDR2 FQGTGA. CDR3 length: 12 amino acids. Each CDR3 protein gets one entry after TCRdb re-called the RT-PCR reads with MiXCR. Seen here are about 160,000 distinct CDR3 sequences, more than 20% observed once, and the top ten hold 26%. Sequencing was carried out using blood, either unsorted or a sorted T cell fraction (not recorded which). The chain carries TRBV7-3 and TRBJ1-4; weak D call: TRBD1 (6 bases). The sequence was collected from a human donor who was either an allogeneic HSCT recipient or a stem cell or donor lymphocyte infusion donor (not recorded which). It is not recorded whose cells these are; they may come from a transplant donor. CDR3 protein: CASSSDSEKLFF. CDR3 bases: TGTGCCAGCAGCTCGGACAGCGAAAAACTGTTTTTT.